The clone carrying this TCR beta chain was picked up many times. The antigen remains unidentified. A read error may account for a junction end that differs from germline. MiXCR was run by TCRdb on the RT-PCR reads, yielding one entry per CDR3 protein. The data show under 950,000 distinct CDR3 sequences, approximately 22% seen once. This entry is derived from a study of response to subunit inactivated influenza vaccine. Study-wide results and caveats: It was suggested by the authors that few new T cells are recruited by each seasonal influenza vaccination.

The specimen was PBMCs from blood, collected roughly 5 days after vaccination. The sequence derives from a man aged 50-60 years who received an inactivated influenza vaccine.

The chain's CDR3 is CASRRGTGELFF. DNA of the CDR3: TGTGCCAGCAGACGGGGCACCGGGGAGCTGTTTTTT. The J gene is TRBJ2-2, the V gene TRBV5-1; D might be TRBD2 (5 bases). Per germline, CDR1 SGHRS and CDR2 YFSETQ. The CDR3 runs to 12 residues.